These T cell receptor beta chains were read from a single sample in a study of CD8 T cells in ankylosing spondylitis. TCRdb itself ran the 5' RACE reads through MiXCR, one entry per CDR3 protein. The profile covers roughly 200,000 distinct CDR3 sequences, with around a quarter appearing a single time and 6.6% taken by the ten largest. The material sequenced was blood, either unsorted or a sorted T cell fraction (not recorded which). Receptor source: a male donor with ankylosing spondylitis or in good health (not recorded which). CDR3s include the opening cysteine and the closing phenylalanine or tryptophan. A D gene is named only where the DNA matches it firmly. The listing skips clone size in some rows; elsewhere it reads once, few, many or a size class.

many | 14 | TRBJ2-3 | - | TRBV5-1 | CASSLDREPDTQYF | TGCGCCAGCAGCTTGGATCGTGAGCCAGATACGCAGTATTTT
many | 17 | TRBJ2-6 | TRBD1 | TRBV29-1 | CSVEEPRGLAGANVLTF | TGCAGCGTTGAAGAACCCAGGGGGCTGGCTGGGGCCAACGTCCTGACTTTC
- | 13 | TRBJ2-7 | TRBD1 | TRBV5-1 | CASGVGTAYEQYF | TGCGCCAGCGGGGTGGGGACAGCGTACGAGCAGTACTTC
many | 13 | TRBJ2-7 | TRBD2 | TRBV12-3/TRBV12-4 | CASSFSEGGEQYF | TGTGCCAGCAGTTTTTCTGAGGGAGGGGAGCAGTACTTC
many | 14 | TRBJ1-2 | - | TRBV20-1 | CSASSPGQTMRGTF | TGCAGTGCTAGTTCCCCGGGACAAACTATGAGGGGCACCTTC
few | 12 | TRBJ1-1 | - | TRBV29-1 | CSAGILNTEAFF | TGCAGCGCTGGGATCCTGAACACTGAAGCTTTCTTT
many | 16 | TRBJ2-1 | TRBD2 | TRBV20-1 | CSARVYTSGRYNEQFF | TGCAGTGCTAGGGTTTATACTAGCGGGAGGTACAATGAGCAGTTCTTC
many | 15 | TRBJ2-1 | - | TRBV12-3/TRBV12-4 | CASSPSARSYNEQFF | TGTGCCAGCAGTCCGAGCGCCCGATCCTACAATGAGCAGTTCTTC
- | 13 | TRBJ1-1 | - | TRBV12-3/TRBV12-4 | CASWRDLNTEAFF | TGTGCCAGCTGGAGAGACTTGAACACTGAAGCTTTCTTT
few | 16 | TRBJ2-1 | - | TRBV29-1 | CSGLQGDRSSYNEQFF | TGCAGCGGCCTACAGGGAGATCGGAGCTCCTACAATGAGCAGTTCTTC
few | 14 | TRBJ1-1 | TRBD1 | TRBV6-1 | CASRRAGGGTEAFF | TGTGCCAGCAGGCGAGCAGGGGGCGGTACTGAAGCTTTCTTT
few | 18 | TRBJ1-5 | TRBD1 | TRBV19 | CASSWTGDRHYSNQPQHF | TGTGCCAGTAGTTGGACAGGGGACCGACATTATAGCAATCAGCCCCAGCATTTT
- | 11 | TRBJ1-1 | - | TRBV5-1 | CASSLDSYPFF | TGCGCCAGCAGCTTGGACAGTTACCCTTTCTTT
many | 14 | TRBJ2-4 | - | TRBV9 | CASSVDQGVNIQYF | TGTGCCAGCAGCGTAGATCAGGGTGTAAACATTCAGTACTTC
many | 13 | TRBJ1-2 | - | TRBV5-5 | CASSLPGNYGYTF | TGTGCCAGCAGCTTACCCGGGAACTATGGCTACACCTTC
many | 13 | TRBJ2-7 | - | TRBV29-1 | CSVGREKSYEQYF | TGCAGCGTTGGACGGGAAAAAAGCTACGAGCAGTACTTC
many | 13 | TRBJ2-4 | TRBD1 | TRBV20-1 | CSLRQGTLDIQYF | TGCAGTCTGAGACAGGGGACCCTTGACATTCAGTACTTC
many | 14 | TRBJ2-5 | - | TRBV5-1 | CASSLGAGQETQYF | TGCGCCAGCAGCTTAGGGGCAGGCCAAGAGACCCAGTACTTC
few | 16 | TRBJ1-6 | - | TRBV5-5 | CASSLGRKPGNSPLHF | TGTGCCAGCAGCTTGGGGAGAAAACCGGGAAATTCACCCCTCCACTTT
many | 15 | TRBJ2-1 | - | TRBV4-3 | CASSRTGGASDEQFF | TGCGCCAGCAGCCGAACCGGGGGCGCGAGCGATGAGCAGTTCTTC
once | 14 | TRBJ1-5 | - | TRBV15 | CATSASRGMVPQHF | TGTGCCACCAGCGCGAGTCGCGGCATGGTGCCCCAGCATTTT
many | 11 | TRBJ2-1 | - | TRBV29-1 | CSVSSGTEQFF | TGCAGCGTTAGCTCTGGGACAGAGCAGTTCTTC
many | 17 | TRBJ2-1 | TRBD2 | TRBV5-1 | CASSLAGTSGSYNEQFF | TGCGCCAGCAGCTTGGCGGGGACTAGCGGCTCCTACAATGAGCAGTTCTTC
many | 11 | TRBJ2-1 | TRBD2 | TRBV12-3/TRBV12-4 | CASTSGSLQFF | TGTGCCAGCACTAGCGGGAGTCTGCAGTTCTTC